The sequence of this T cell receptor beta chain was determined in a study of T-cell memory formation after mild COVID-19. From 5'RACE with constant-segment primers came TCR alpha and TCR beta cDNA libraries that carried sample barcodes and UMIs. One entry per CDR3 protein, called by TCRdb with MiXCR from the 5' RACE reads. The sample has fewer than 50,000 distinct CDR3 sequences, approximately 12% seen once. General study results and limits: Contracting CD4+ clones were located mainly in CM and EM, and CD8+ clones in EMRA. Clones that got smaller from day 15 to 85 had even CD4/CD8, while clones growing later tipped toward CD4+.

V lost 0 bases, J lost 6 bases, and 11 bases lay in between. The CDR3 has 14 amino acids. Concerning this clonotype: No antigen is known for it.

The TCR sequence derives from a man in his late teens or twenties who had mild COVID-19 (a few samples of this study predate the infection). Cell type and time point are not known. Sequencing was carried out using PBMCs or a T cell subset sorted from them (not recorded which). The V call is TRBV12-3 or TRBV12-4, the J call TRBJ1-2; D gene unclear. The CDR3 DNA sequence: TGTGCCAGCAGTTTAGCGCATGTCCCGGATGGCTACACCTTC. This gives the protein CASSLAHVPDGYTF.